The TCR beta chain under discussion was sequenced for a study of Graves' ophthalmopathy and Graves' hyperthyroidism. Study overall: Upon initial diagnosis and before any treatment, peripheral blood was collected.

From germline, CDR1 is MNHEY and CDR2 SVGEGT. The CDR3 is made up of 13 amino acids. Losses at the gene ends were 8 bases for V and 3 bases for J; bases not matched to a gene: 3. The TCR beta CDR3 regions underwent amplification from RNA transcripts. The first round was an RT-PCR with HTBI primers, and the second round was a multiplex PCR. TCRdb reprocessed the multiplex PCR reads with MiXCR, giving one entry per CDR3 protein. This table has roughly 160,000 distinct CDR3 sequences, less than 45% appearing once. Ophthalmopathy donors were characterized by moderate-to-severe activity, CAS of at least 3, NOSPECS of at least 4, and duration under 3 months. Excluded: other autoimmune disease, uncontrolled infection, pregnancy or lactation. PBMCs were isolated from an approximately 10 ml sample of fresh peripheral blood.

The source is a woman aged 40 to 49 with Graves' ophthalmopathy. The sample comprised peripheral blood. This chain links TRBV6-2 or TRBV6-3 with TRBJ2-2; 7 bases fit TRBD2. Here the CDR3 reads CASQREYTGELFF. The CDR3 coding sequence is TGTGCCAGCCAGCGGGAATACACCGGGGAGCTGTTTTTT.